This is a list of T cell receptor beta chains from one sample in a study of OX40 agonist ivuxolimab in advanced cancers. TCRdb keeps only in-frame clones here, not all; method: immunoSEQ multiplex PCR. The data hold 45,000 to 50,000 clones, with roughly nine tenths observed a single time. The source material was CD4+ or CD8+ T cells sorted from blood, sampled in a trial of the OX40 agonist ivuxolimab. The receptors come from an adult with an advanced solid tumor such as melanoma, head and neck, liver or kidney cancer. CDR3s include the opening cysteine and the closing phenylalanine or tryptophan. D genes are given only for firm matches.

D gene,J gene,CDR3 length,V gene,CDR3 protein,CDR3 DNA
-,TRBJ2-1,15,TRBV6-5,CASSPGHFSYNEQFF,TGTGCCAGCAGCCCGGGACATTTCTCCTACAATGAGCAGTTCTTC
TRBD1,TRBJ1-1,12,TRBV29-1,CSVADRGTEAFF,TGCAGCGTTGCCGACAGGGGGACTGAAGCTTTCTTT
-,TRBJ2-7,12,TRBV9,CASSADLYEQYF,TGTGCCAGCAGCGCGGACCTCTACGAGCAGTACTTC
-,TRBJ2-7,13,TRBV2,CANLDANSYEQYF,TGTGCCAACCTAGACGCGAACTCCTACGAGCAGTACTTC
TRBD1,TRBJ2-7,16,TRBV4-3,CASSQDRTGSSYEQYF,TGCGCCAGCAGCCAAGATAGGACAGGCAGCTCCTACGAGCAGTACTTC
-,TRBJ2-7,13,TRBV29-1,CSVYSGDAYEQYF,TGCAGCGTTTACTCGGGGGATGCCTACGAGCAGTACTTC
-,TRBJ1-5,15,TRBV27,CASSFRPTPLQPQHF,TGTGCCAGCAGTTTCAGACCTACCCCGTTGCAGCCCCAGCATTTT
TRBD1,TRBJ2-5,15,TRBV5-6,CASSDGDRGRETQYF,TGTGCCAGCAGCGATGGTGACAGGGGCAGGGAGACCCAGTACTTC
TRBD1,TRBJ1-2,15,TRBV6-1,CASRLTGGGNYGYTF,TGTGCCAGCAGATTAACAGGGGGAGGTAATTATGGCTACACCTTC
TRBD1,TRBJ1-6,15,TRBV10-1,CASSRQPGQTRPLHF,TGCGCCAGCAGCCGACAACCGGGACAGACTCGACCCCTCCACTTT